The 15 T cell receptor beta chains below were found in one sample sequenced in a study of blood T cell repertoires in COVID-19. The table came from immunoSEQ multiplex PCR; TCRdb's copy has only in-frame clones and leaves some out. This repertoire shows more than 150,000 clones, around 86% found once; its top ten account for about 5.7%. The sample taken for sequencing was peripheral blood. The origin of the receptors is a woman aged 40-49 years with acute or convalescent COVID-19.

The CDR3 sequence: CASTEGMITGELFF. DNA for the CDR3: TGTGCCAGCACGGAGGGTATGATCACCGGGGAGCTGTTTTTT. The genes are TRBV2 and TRBJ2-2; perhaps TRBD2 as D (6 bases). The germline V gene encodes CDR1 SNHLY and CDR2 FYNNEI. Trimming shortened V by 7 bases and J by 4 bases, and 13 bases separated the two germline ends. This CDR3 has 14 residues.

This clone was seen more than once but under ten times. DNA of the CDR3: TGTGCCAGCAGCGGTATGAGCTCTGGAAACACCATATATTTT. As protein: CASSGMSSGNTIYF. The chain employs TRBV7-2 and TRBJ1-3, with D uncertain. Germline assignment: CDR1 SGHTA and CDR2 FQGNSA. Trimming removed 5 bases at V and 0 bases at J, with 8 bases between. This CDR3 has 14 amino acids.

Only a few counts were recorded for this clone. CDR3 region: CASSEARALGAQHF. DNA for the CDR3: TGTGCCAGCAGTGAAGCTCGGGCCCTCGGGGCCCAGCATTTT. The chain carries TRBV2 and TRBJ1-5; no reliable D call. With 0 bases removed from V and 11 bases from J, the gap between germline ends came to 14 bases. Germline CDR1 SNHLY, CDR2 FYNNEI. The CDR3 is 14 amino acids.

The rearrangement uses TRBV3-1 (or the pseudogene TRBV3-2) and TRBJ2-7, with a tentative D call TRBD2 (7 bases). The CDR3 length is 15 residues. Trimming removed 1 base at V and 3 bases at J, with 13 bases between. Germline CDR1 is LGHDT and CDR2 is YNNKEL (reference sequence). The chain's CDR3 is CASSQGGGALYEQYF. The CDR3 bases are TGTGCCAGCAGCCAAGGTGGGGGGGCACTCTACGAGCAGTACTTC.

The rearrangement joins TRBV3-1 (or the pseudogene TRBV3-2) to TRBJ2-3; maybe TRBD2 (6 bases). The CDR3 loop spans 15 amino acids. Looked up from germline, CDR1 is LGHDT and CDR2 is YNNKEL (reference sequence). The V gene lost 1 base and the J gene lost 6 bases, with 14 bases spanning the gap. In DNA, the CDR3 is TGTGCCAGCAGCCAAGGTCGCGGGGCCTTCGATACGCAGTATTTT. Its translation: CASSQGRGAFDTQYF.

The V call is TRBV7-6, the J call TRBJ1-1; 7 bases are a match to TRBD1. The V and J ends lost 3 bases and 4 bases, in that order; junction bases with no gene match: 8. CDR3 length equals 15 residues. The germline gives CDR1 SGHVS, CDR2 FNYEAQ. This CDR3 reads CASSLRGRFGTEAFF. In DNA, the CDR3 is TGTGCCAGCAGCTTGAGGGGGCGCTTTGGCACTGAAGCTTTCTTT. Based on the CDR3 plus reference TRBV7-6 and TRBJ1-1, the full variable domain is GAGVSQSPRYKVTKRGQDVALRCDPISGHVSLYWYRQALGQGPEFLTYFNYEAQQDKSGLPNDRFSAERPEGSISTLTIQRTEQRDSAMYRCASSLRGRFGTEAFFGQGTRLTVV.

The CDR3 nucleotides read TGTGCCAGTAGTCTTACTCCTCATAGCAATCAGCCCCAGCATTTT. Translated: CASSLTPHSNQPQHF. The gene calls are TRBV19 and TRBJ1-5; D gene unclear. V was shortened by 5 bases and J by 0 bases, with 11 bases between the two germline ends. The germline V gene has CDR1 LNHDA and CDR2 SQIVND (reference sequence). The CDR3 consists of 15 residues. The variable domain in full, completed from reference TRBV19 and TRBJ1-5, reads DGGITQSPKYLFRKEGQNVTLSCEQNLNHDAMYWYRQDPGQGLRLIYYSQIVNDFQKGDIAEGYSVSREKKESFPLTVTSAQKNPTAFYLCASSLTPHSNQPQHFGDGTRLSIL.

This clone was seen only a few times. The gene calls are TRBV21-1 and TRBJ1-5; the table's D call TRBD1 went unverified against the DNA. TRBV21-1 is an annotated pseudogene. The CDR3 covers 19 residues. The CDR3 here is CASSSRPEARGFSNQPQHF. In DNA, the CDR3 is TGTGCCAGCAGCTCCCGGCCGGAGGCCAGGGGGTTTAGCAATCAGCCCCAGCATTTT.

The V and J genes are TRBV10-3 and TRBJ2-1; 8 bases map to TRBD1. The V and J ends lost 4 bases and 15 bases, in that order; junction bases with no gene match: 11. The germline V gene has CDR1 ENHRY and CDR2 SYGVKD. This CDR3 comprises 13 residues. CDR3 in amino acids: CAISAGTGFGRFF. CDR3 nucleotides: TGTGCCATCAGTGCCGGGACAGGATTTGGGCGGTTCTTC.

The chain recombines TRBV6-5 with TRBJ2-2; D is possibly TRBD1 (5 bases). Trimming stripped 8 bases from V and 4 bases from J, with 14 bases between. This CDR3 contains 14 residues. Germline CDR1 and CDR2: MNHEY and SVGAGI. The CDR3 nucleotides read TGTGCCAGCGCCAGGGTATCTGGCACCGGGGAGCTGTTTTTT. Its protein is CASARVSGTGELFF.

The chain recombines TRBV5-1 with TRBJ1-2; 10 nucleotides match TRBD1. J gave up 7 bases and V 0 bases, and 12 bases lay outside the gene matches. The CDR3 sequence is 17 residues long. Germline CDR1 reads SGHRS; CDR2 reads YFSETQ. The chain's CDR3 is CASSLAGQGVSGGGYTF. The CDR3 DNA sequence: TGCGCCAGCAGCTTGGCTGGACAGGGGGTTTCTGGTGGTGGCTACACCTTC.

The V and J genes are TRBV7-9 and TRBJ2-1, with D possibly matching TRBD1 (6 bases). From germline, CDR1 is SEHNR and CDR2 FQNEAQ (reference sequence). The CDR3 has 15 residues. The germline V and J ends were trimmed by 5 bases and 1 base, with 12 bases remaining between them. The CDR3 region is CASSPRRGSYNEQFF. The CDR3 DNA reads TGTGCCAGCAGCCCGCGTAGGGGGTCCTACAATGAGCAGTTCTTC.

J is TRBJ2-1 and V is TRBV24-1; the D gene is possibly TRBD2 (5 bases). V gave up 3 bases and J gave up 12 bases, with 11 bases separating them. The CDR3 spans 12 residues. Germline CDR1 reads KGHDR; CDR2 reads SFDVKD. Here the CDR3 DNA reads TGTGCCACCAGTGATAGGACTTGGGTGCAGTTCTTC. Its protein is CATSDRTWVQFF.

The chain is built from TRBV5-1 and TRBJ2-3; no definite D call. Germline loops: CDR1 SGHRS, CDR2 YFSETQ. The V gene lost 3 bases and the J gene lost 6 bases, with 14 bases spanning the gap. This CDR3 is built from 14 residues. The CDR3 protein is CASSSRTVMDTQYF. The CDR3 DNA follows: TGCGCCAGCAGCTCCCGCACAGTTATGGATACGCAGTATTTT. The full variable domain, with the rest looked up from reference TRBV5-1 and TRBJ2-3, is KAGVTQTPRYLIKTRGQQVTLSCSPISGHRSVSWYQQTPGQGLQFLFEYFSETQRNKGNFPGRFSGRQFSNSRSEMNVSTLELGDSALYLCASSSRTVMDTQYFGPGTRLTVL.

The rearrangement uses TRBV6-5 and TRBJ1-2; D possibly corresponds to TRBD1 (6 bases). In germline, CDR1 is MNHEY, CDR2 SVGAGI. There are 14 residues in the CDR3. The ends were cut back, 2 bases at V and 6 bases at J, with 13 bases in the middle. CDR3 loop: CASSYTGQGNGYTF. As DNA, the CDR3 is TGTGCCAGCAGTTACACTGGGCAGGGGAATGGCTACACCTTC.